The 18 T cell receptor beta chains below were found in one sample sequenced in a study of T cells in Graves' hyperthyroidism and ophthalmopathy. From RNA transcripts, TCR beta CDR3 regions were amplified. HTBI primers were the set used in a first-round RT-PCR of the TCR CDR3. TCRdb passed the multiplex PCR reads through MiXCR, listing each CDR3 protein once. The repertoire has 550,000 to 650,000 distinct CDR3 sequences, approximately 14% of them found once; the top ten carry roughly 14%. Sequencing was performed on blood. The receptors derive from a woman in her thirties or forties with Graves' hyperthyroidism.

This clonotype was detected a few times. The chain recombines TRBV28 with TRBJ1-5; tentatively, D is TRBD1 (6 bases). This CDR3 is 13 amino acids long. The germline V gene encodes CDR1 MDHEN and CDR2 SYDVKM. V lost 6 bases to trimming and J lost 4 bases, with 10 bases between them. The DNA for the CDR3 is TGTGCCAGCAGACCCAGGGGAAATCAGCCCCAGCATTTT. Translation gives CASRPRGNQPQHF.

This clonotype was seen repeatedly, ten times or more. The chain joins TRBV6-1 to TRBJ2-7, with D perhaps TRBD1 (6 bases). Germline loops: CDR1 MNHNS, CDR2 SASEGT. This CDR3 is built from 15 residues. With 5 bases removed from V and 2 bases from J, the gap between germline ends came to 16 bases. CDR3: CASSRGQTKTYEQYF. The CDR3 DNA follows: TGTGCCAGCAGTCGTGGACAGACCAAGACCTACGAGCAGTACTTC.

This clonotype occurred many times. CDR3 DNA sequence: TGTGCCAGCAGCTTATCGAGGGCAGATACGCAGTATTTT. Translation: CASSLSRADTQYF. This chain connects TRBV7-2 to TRBJ2-3; TRBD2 is a possible D gene (5 bases). Trimming removed 2 bases at V and 4 bases at J, with 7 bases between. The CDR3 spans 13 residues. Germline assignment: CDR1 SGHTA and CDR2 FQGNSA.

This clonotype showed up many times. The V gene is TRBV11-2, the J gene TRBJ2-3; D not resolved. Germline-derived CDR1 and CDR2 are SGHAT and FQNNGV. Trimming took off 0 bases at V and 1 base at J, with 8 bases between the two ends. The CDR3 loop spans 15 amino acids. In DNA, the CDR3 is TGTGCCAGCAGCTTAGATCTGTCAGGCACAGATACGCAGTATTTT. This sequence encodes CASSLDLSGTDTQYF.

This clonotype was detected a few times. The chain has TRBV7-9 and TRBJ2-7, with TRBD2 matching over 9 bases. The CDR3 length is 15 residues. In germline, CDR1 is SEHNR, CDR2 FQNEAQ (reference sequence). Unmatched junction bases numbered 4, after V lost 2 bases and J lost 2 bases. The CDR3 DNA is TGTGCCAGCAGCTTAAGTTGGACTAGCGCCTACGAGCAGTACTTC. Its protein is CASSLSWTSAYEQYF.

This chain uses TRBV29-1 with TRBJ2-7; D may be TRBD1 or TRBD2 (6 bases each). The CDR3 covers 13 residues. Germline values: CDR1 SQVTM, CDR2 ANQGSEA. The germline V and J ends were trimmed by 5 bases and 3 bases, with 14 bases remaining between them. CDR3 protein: CSVRGPSFYEQYF. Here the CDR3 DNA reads TGCAGCGTTCGGGGGCCATCCTTCTACGAGCAGTACTTC.

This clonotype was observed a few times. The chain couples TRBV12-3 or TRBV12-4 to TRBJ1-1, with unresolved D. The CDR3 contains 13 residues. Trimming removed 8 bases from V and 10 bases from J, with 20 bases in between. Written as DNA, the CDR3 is TGTGCCAGCCAATTGGGTTTAGGAGTGTCAGCTTTCTTT. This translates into CASQLGLGVSAFF.

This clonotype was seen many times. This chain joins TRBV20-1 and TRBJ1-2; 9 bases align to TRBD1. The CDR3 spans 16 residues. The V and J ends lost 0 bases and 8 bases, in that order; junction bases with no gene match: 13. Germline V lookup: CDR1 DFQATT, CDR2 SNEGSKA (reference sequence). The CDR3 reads CSAREGTGSQRGGYTF. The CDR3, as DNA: TGCAGTGCTAGAGAGGGGACAGGGAGTCAGCGGGGAGGCTACACCTTC.

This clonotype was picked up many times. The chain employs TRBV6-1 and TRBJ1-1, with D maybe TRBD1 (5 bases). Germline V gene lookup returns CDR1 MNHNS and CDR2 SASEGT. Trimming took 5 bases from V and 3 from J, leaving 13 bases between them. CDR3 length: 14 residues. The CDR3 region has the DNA TGTGCCAGCAGTTATGGGACGACGGACACTGAAGCTTTCTTT. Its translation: CASSYGTTDTEAFF.

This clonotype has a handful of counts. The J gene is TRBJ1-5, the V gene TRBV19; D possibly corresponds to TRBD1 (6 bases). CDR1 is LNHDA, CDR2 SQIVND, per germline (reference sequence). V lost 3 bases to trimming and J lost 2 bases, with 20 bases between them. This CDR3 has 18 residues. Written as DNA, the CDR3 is TGTGCCAGTAGTATCACCCCGAACCCGACAGGCCGCAATCAGCCCCAGCATTTT. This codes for CASSITPNPTGRNQPQHF.

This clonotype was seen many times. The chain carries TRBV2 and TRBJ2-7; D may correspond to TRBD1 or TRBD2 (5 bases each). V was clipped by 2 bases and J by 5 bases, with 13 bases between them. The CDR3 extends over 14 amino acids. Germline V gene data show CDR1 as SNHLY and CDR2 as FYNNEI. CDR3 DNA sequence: TGTGCCAGCAGTGAAAATGGGGGAGTCAACGAGCAGTACTTC. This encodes CASSENGGVNEQYF. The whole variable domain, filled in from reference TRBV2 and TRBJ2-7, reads EPEVTQTPSHQVTQMGQEVILRCVPISNHLYFYWYRQILGQKVEFLVSFYNNEISEKSEIFDDQFSVERPDGSNFTLKIRSTKLEDSAMYFCASSENGGVNEQYFGPGTRLTVT.

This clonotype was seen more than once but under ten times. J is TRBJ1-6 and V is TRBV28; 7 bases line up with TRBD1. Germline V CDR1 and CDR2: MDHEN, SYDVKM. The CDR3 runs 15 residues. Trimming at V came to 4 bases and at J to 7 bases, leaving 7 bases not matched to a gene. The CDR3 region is CASSSPGQRNSPLHF. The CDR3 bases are TGTGCCAGCAGTTCCCCGGGACAGAGAAATTCACCCCTCCACTTT.

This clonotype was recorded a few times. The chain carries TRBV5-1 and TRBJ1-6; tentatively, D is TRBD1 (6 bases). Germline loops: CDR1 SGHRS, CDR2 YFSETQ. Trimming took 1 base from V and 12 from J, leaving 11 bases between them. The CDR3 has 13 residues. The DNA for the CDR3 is TGCGCCAGCAGCTTGCCCGGACAGAAACCCCTCCACTTT. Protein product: CASSLPGQKPLHF.

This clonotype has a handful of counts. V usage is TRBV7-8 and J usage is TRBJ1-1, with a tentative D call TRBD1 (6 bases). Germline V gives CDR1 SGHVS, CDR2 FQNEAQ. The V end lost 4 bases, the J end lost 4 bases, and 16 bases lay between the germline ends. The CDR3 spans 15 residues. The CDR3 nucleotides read TGTGCCAGCAGCTGGCAGGGGCCGCCATGCACTGAAGCTTTCTTT. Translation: CASSWQGPPCTEAFF.

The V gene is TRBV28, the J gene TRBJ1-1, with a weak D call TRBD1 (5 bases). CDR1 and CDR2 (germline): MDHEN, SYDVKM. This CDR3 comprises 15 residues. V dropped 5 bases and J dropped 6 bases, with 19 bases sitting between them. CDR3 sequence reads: CASSIFPQGDAEAFF. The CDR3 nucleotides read TGTGCCAGCAGTATTTTTCCCCAGGGTGACGCTGAAGCTTTCTTT.

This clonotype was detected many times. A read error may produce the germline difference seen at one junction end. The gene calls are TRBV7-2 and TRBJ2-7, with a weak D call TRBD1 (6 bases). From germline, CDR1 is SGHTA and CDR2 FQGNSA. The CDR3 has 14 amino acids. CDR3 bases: TGTGCCAGCAGCTCCTCGACAGGTACCTACGAACAGTACTTC. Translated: CASSSSTGTYEQYF.

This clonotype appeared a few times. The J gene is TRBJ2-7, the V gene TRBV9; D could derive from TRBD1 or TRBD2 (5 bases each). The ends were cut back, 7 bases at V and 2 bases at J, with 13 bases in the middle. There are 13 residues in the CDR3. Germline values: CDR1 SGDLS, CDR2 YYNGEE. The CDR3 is CASGHGATYEQYF. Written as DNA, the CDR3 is TGTGCCAGCGGTCACGGGGCTACCTACGAGCAGTACTTC.

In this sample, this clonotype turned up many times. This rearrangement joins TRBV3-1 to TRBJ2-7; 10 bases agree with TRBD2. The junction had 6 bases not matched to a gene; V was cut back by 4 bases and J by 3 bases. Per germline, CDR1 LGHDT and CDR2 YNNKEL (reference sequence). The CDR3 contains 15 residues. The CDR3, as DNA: TGTGCCAGCAGCCCCGACGGGACTAGCGTCTACGAGCAGTACTTC. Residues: CASSPDGTSVYEQYF.